This T cell receptor (beta chain) stems from a study of blood T cells in healthy people across ages. V dropped 2 bases and J dropped 0; count of bases not matched to a gene: 3. The CDR3 extends over 15 amino acids. CDR1 is MNHEY, CDR2 SVGAGI, per germline. Sample-barcoded 5' priming and a J-beta primer mix drove a second PCR of roughly 7 to 11 cycles. MiXCR was run by TCRdb on the 5' RACE reads, yielding one entry per CDR3 protein. Of approximately 800,000 distinct CDR3 sequences listed, 56% are singletons. Sequenced material: blood. The receptor comes from a man aged 35-49 years in good health. V usage is TRBV6-5 and J usage is TRBJ2-7, with 8 bases identical to TRBD2. The CDR3, as DNA: TGTGCCAGCAGTTACGGTAGCGGGGCCTCCTACGAGCAGTACTTC. Protein: CASSYGSGASYEQYF.